Each of the 25 T cell receptor beta chains below was sequenced from the same sample in a study of cytomegalovirus exposure and HLA in healthy donors. Data came from immunoSEQ multiplex PCR; TCRdb stores just in-frame clones and leaves some out. The repertoire has more than 90,000 clones, around 88% of them found once; the top ten carry more than 1.5%. Sequences were obtained from PBMCs. Source of these receptors: a man younger than 35 in good health and CMV-seronegative.

The CDR3 sequence is CASSPGTGWNEQYF. CDR3 bases: TGTGCCAGCAGTCCGGGGACAGGGTGGAACGAGCAGTACTTC. The rearrangement uses TRBV27 and TRBJ2-7; the match to TRBD1 covers 9 bases. Germline lookup yields CDR1 MNHEY and CDR2 SMNVEV (reference sequence). Trimming at V came to 5 bases and at J to 5 bases, leaving 7 bases not matched to a gene. The CDR3 covers 14 residues.

V and J are TRBV10-3 and TRBJ2-1; 8 bases are a match to TRBD2. The trim removed 6 bases at V and 9 bases at J, leaving 16 bases unmatched. This CDR3 has 16 amino acids. Germline assignment: CDR1 ENHRY and CDR2 SYGVKD. This CDR3 reads CAIRETLAGRRTEQFF. The CDR3 bases are TGTGCCATCAGGGAGACTTTAGCGGGGCGCCGCACTGAGCAGTTCTTC.

As DNA, the CDR3 is TGTGCCAGCAGCTTAGATCTCGGGACAGGGAGACCTGAAGCTTTCTTT. Residues: CASSLDLGTGRPEAFF. The chain is built from TRBV11-2 and TRBJ1-1, with 9 bases matching TRBD1. In germline, CDR1 is SGHAT, CDR2 FQNNGV. This CDR3 contains 16 residues. V lost 0 bases to trimming and J lost 6 bases; unmatched junction nucleotides: 8.

The genes are TRBV30 and TRBJ2-1, with D perhaps TRBD2 (6 bases). V was shortened by 2 bases and J by 12 bases, with 11 bases between the two germline ends. CDR3 length: 11 amino acids. CDR1 is GTSNPN, CDR2 SVGIG, per germline (reference sequence). CDR3 sequence: CAWSRGTGQFF. In DNA, the CDR3 is TGTGCCTGGAGTCGGGGGACTGGGCAGTTCTTC.

The chain uses TRBV2 and TRBJ2-7; maybe TRBD2 (7 bases). Germline values: CDR1 SNHLY, CDR2 FYNNEI. CDR3 length: 16 amino acids. Trimming removed 8 bases from V and 2 bases from J, with 22 bases in between. The CDR3 protein is CASAESGTLKPYEQYF. The CDR3 bases are TGTGCCAGCGCGGAAAGCGGGACATTAAAACCCTACGAGCAGTACTTC.

This chain uses TRBV30 with TRBJ2-1, with 7 positions matching TRBD2. CDR1 is GTSNPN and CDR2 is SVGIG in the germline V gene (reference sequence). V lost 3 bases to trimming and J lost 2 bases; unmatched junction nucleotides: 16. The CDR3 length is 18 residues. CDR3 protein: CAWRPLFAGEIPYNEQFF. The CDR3 nucleotides read TGTGCCTGGAGGCCACTTTTCGCGGGGGAAATTCCCTACAATGAGCAGTTCTTC.

The gene calls are TRBV27 and TRBJ2-3; D call uncertain. The germline CDR1 and CDR2 sequences are MNHEY and SMNVEV (reference sequence). Trimming took 0 bases from V and 3 from J, leaving 10 bases between them. CDR3 length: 15 residues. CDR3 amino acids: CASSLSFSVTDTQYF. The CDR3 DNA is TGTGCCAGCAGTTTATCTTTTTCAGTAACAGATACGCAGTATTTT.

V is TRBV11-3 and J is TRBJ2-5; D possibly corresponds to TRBD2 (5 bases). Trimming took off 1 base at V and 2 bases at J, with 8 bases between the two ends. The CDR3 contains 14 residues. CDR1 and CDR2 from the germline V gene are SGHNT and YENEEA. Written as DNA, the CDR3 is TGTGCCAGCAGCTTAGGACGGGATCAAGAGACCCAGTACTTC. Translating gives CASSLGRDQETQYF.

The gene calls are TRBV6-4 and TRBJ1-2; tentatively, D is TRBD1 (5 bases). The CDR3 is made up of 14 amino acids. With 6 bases removed from V and 3 bases from J, the gap between germline ends came to 14 bases. CDR1 is MRHNA and CDR2 is SNTAGT in the germline V gene. CDR3 nucleotide sequence: TGTGCCAGCAGCCCGGGGGGGGTTGACTATGGCTACACCTTC. This codes for CASSPGGVDYGYTF.

V is TRBV18 and J is TRBJ2-5; D gene unclear. This CDR3 has 12 residues. Germline V gives CDR1 KGHSH, CDR2 LQKENI. The V and J ends lost 1 base and 4 bases respectively, with 4 bases between them. CDR3 sequence: CASSPRGETQYF. For the CDR3, the DNA is TGTGCCAGCTCACCACGCGGAGAGACCCAGTACTTC. The full variable domain, completed using reference TRBV18 and TRBJ2-5, is NAGVMQNPRHLVRRRGQEARLRCSPMKGHSHVYWYRQLPEEGLKFMVYLQKENIIDESGMPKERFSAEFPKEGPSILRIQQVVRGDSAAYFCASSPRGETQYFGPGTRLLVL.

The V and J genes are TRBV7-2 and TRBJ1-5; 9 bases align to TRBD1. Germline CDR1 reads SGHTA; CDR2 reads FQGNSA. The CDR3 loop spans 16 amino acids. With 5 bases clipped from V and 3 bases from J, the junction kept 8 bases outside the gene matches. Here the CDR3 reads CASSPRGTGNNQPQHF. The CDR3, as DNA: TGTGCCAGCAGCCCCCGCGGGACAGGGAACAATCAGCCCCAGCATTTT.

The chain recombines TRBV7-6 with TRBJ1-2; D gene unclear. Germline lookup yields CDR1 SGHVS and CDR2 FNYEAQ. The CDR3 is 17 amino acids. V lost 1 base and J 2 bases, leaving 17 bases between the germline ends. The CDR3 DNA reads TGTGCCAGCAGCTTAGAGGGTTCTCGGACTTTCAACTATGGCTACACCTTC. Residues: CASSLEGSRTFNYGYTF.

This sequence joins TRBV6-1 and TRBJ1-6; 7 positions agree with TRBD1. The CDR3 extends over 15 amino acids. The V gene end was trimmed by 6 bases and the J gene end by 5 bases; junction bases not matched to a gene: 7. CDR1 is MNHNS and CDR2 is SASEGT in the germline V gene. In DNA form, the CDR3 reads TGTGCCAGCAGGGGGGACAGAGCAGATAATTCACCCCTCCACTTT. Its protein product is CASRGDRADNSPLHF.

The chain recombines TRBV4-1 with TRBJ1-4; TRBD1 matches at 8 bases. V was pared by 7 bases and J by 5 bases, with 9 bases of the junction left unmatched. Germline V gives CDR1 MGHRA, CDR2 YSYEKL. This CDR3 contains 15 residues. The CDR3 protein is CASTQPDRENEKLFF. The CDR3 DNA follows: TGCGCCAGCACCCAGCCGGACAGGGAAAATGAAAAACTGTTTTTT.

There are a few counts of this clone. This chain connects TRBV27 to TRBJ2-7; TRBD1 is a possible D gene (5 bases). V was cut by 5 bases and J by 0 bases, with 8 bases left in between. Germline-derived CDR1 and CDR2 are MNHEY and SMNVEV (reference sequence). This CDR3 region has 13 residues. As DNA, the CDR3 is TGTGCCAGCAGTGCAGGGATCTCCTACGAGCAGTACTTC. It codes for CASSAGISYEQYF.

This chain uses TRBV18 with TRBJ1-2, with D perhaps matching TRBD1 (6 bases). V was trimmed by 6 bases and J by 5 bases, leaving 19 bases between them. Germline-derived CDR1 and CDR2 are KGHSH and LQKENI. The CDR3 has 15 amino acids. The CDR3 loop reads CASSGGRDMRYGYTF. Here the CDR3 DNA reads TGTGCCAGCTCGGGTGGCCGGGACATGAGGTATGGCTACACCTTC.

V usage is TRBV7-2 and J usage is TRBJ1-5, with D uncertain. The CDR3 consists of 12 residues. Germline V gene data show CDR1 as SGHTA and CDR2 as FQGNSA. Between the trimmed V and J ends, which lost 8 bases and 4 bases, there was a span of 9 bases. CDR3 region: CASGRGNQPQHF. CDR3 coding DNA: TGTGCCAGCGGTAGAGGAAATCAGCCCCAGCATTTT.

The chain uses TRBV18 and TRBJ2-1; no clear D gene. The germline V and J ends were trimmed by 4 bases and 5 bases, with 9 bases remaining between them. The CDR3 spans 13 residues. Germline V gene sequence: CDR1 KGHSH, CDR2 LQKENI. This CDR3 reads CASSLHRDNEQFF. The CDR3 bases are TGTGCCAGCTCACTCCACAGAGACAATGAGCAGTTCTTC.

The chain couples TRBV10-3 to TRBJ1-1; no clear D. Trimming stripped 2 bases from V and 3 bases from J, with 10 bases between. The CDR3 covers 14 residues. Germline V gene data show CDR1 as ENHRY and CDR2 as SYGVKD. CDR3 DNA sequence: TGTGCCATCAGTGAGGTCCAGGCTGACACTGAAGCTTTCTTT. Translating gives CAISEVQADTEAFF.

CDR3 DNA: TGTGCCAGCAGCTTATTAGGCGGGAGCAACAATGAGCAGTTCTTC. Its translation is CASSLLGGSNNEQFF. The chain has TRBV7-9 and TRBJ2-1; 7 bases map to TRBD2. Germline CDR1 reads SEHNR; CDR2 reads FQNEAQ (reference sequence). The length of the CDR3 is 15 residues. With V trimmed by 2 bases and J by 5 bases, 6 bases remained unmatched.

Written as DNA, the CDR3 is TGCGCCAGCAGCTTTGGCCCTAACACTGAAGCTTTCTTT. Encoded protein: CASSFGPNTEAFF. The chain employs TRBV5-1 and TRBJ1-1, with D uncertain. From germline, CDR1 is SGHRS and CDR2 YFSETQ. The CDR3 runs 13 residues. Trimming pared 2 bases from V and 2 bases from J, leaving 7 bases between.

The chain couples TRBV19 to TRBJ2-7; 10 nucleotides agree with TRBD2. Trimming at V came to 1 base and at J to 6 bases, leaving 3 bases not matched to a gene. Germline CDR1 LNHDA, CDR2 SQIVND (reference sequence). CDR3 length: 14 residues. CDR3 in amino acids: CASSIASGSLEQYF. In DNA form, the CDR3 reads TGTGCCAGTAGTATAGCTAGCGGGAGTCTCGAGCAGTACTTC.

By sample fraction, this clone is medium-sized. This chain joins TRBV6-5 and TRBJ2-4, with 9 positions matching TRBD2. Looked up from germline, CDR1 is MNHEY and CDR2 is SVGAGI. The CDR3 runs 14 residues. Trimming took 4 bases from V and 6 from J; bases not matched to a gene: 4. The CDR3 DNA follows: TGTGCCAGCAGTTCTCAACTAGCGGGAAACATTCAGTACTTC. Amino acids: CASSSQLAGNIQYF.

CDR3 sequence: CASGSDYNEQFF. The DNA of the CDR3 is TGTGCCAGTGGGAGCGACTACAATGAGCAGTTCTTC. The J gene is TRBJ2-1, the V gene TRBV19; perhaps TRBD2 as D (5 bases). The germline CDR1 and CDR2 sequences are LNHDA and SQIVND (reference sequence). The length of the CDR3 is 12 residues. Trimming cost V 8 bases and J 3 bases, with 8 bases left between them.

The chain employs TRBV20-1 and TRBJ2-7, with TRBD1 identical over 7 bases. J gave up 4 bases and V 7 bases, and 4 bases lay outside the gene matches. The CDR3 consists of 11 residues. The germline V gene has CDR1 DFQATT and CDR2 SNEGSKA (reference sequence). The CDR3 loop is CSGQGTYEQYF. CDR3 in DNA: TGCAGTGGACAGGGTACGTACGAGCAGTACTTC.